The 9 T cell receptor beta chains below come from one sample, sequenced in a study of beta chain features in type 1 diabetes (dated by TCRdb to between 2017 and 2018). Preparation of the library involved the immunoSEQ multiplex PCR assay. The entire isolated RNA was reverse transcribed using the High Capacity cDNA Reverse Transcription Kit, and thus expressed TCRB transcripts were sequenced. TCRdb obtained this table from immuneACCESS and retained in-frame rearrangements with V and J assigned. These tables miss some clones; where compared with another copy, unresolved V genes account for less than half of the shortfall, and the remainder is unexplained. This sample comprises 200,000 to 300,000 clones, about 26% of them detected only once. The ten largest clones take up under 5% of the sample. What was sequenced was central memory CD4+ T cells from blood. These receptors were collected from a man under 40 in good health.

The chain couples TRBV6-6 to TRBJ1-2; 8 bases match TRBD1. With V trimmed by 8 bases and J by 4 bases, 6 bases remained unmatched. The V gene's germline CDR1 is MNHNY and CDR2 SVGAGI (reference sequence). This CDR3 spans 13 amino acids. The CDR3 spells CASVAGQVYGYTF. In nucleotides, the CDR3 is TGTGCCAGCGTAGCGGGACAGGTCTATGGCTACACCTTC.

The rearrangement joins TRBV25-1 to TRBJ1-6, with 9 nucleotides matching TRBD1. Losses at the gene ends were 4 bases for V and 7 bases for J; bases not matched to a gene: 5. Germline V gene sequence: CDR1 MGHDK, CDR2 SYGVNS. The CDR3 consists of 15 residues. Written as DNA, the CDR3 is TGTGCCAGCAGTGCCCAGACAGGGGGGAATTCACCCCTCCACTTT. The encoded protein is CASSAQTGGNSPLHF.

Regarding this clone: This sample includes further DNA sequences coding for the same CDR3. The rearrangement joins TRBV29-1 to TRBJ1-2, with a weak D call TRBD1 (6 bases). This CDR3 has 14 residues. Germline loops: CDR1 SQVTM, CDR2 ANQGSEA. V was pared by 0 bases and J by 5 bases, with 13 bases between. CDR3 nucleotide sequence: TGCAGCGTTGAAGAGGGGGCGGGTGGATATGGCTACACCTTC. Protein product: CSVEEGAGGYGYTF.

CDR3 DNA sequence: TGTGCCTGTCTCCGGGACAGGCCCCATGGCTACACCTTC. It codes for CACLRDRPHGYTF. The chain has TRBV30 and TRBJ1-2; 8 bases align to TRBD1. This CDR3 contains 13 residues. CDR1 and CDR2 (germline): GTSNPN, SVGIG (reference sequence). V lost 6 bases, J lost 6 bases, and 9 bases stayed unmatched.

The chain joins TRBV6-6 to TRBJ2-5, with D possibly called TRBD1 or TRBD2 (5 bases each). The V end lost 2 bases, the J end lost 2 bases, and 15 bases lay between the germline ends. Germline assignment: CDR1 MNHNY and CDR2 SVGAGI (reference sequence). This CDR3 has 16 amino acids. CDR3 in amino acids: CASSYGPGGGQETQYF. The DNA for the CDR3 is TGTGCCAGCAGTTACGGCCCTGGGGGTGGGCAAGAGACCCAGTACTTC.

This sequence joins TRBV27 and TRBJ1-4; 7 nucleotides agree with TRBD1. The germline V gene has CDR1 MNHEY and CDR2 SMNVEV (reference sequence). The CDR3 totals 15 residues. V shed 5 bases and J 7 bases; nucleotides not matched to a gene: 10. CDR3 protein: CASSTGQALIEKLFF. The CDR3 DNA is TGTGCCAGCAGTACCGGACAGGCGTTAATTGAAAAACTGTTTTTT.

There are a few counts of this clone. The chain combines TRBV27 with TRBJ1-6; unclear D gene. V was pared by 7 bases and J by 4 bases, with 5 bases between. CDR1 is MNHEY and CDR2 is SMNVEV in the germline V gene (reference sequence). CDR3 size: 12 residues. CDR3 loop: CASTGYNSPLHF. CDR3 coding DNA: TGTGCCAGCACAGGTTATAATTCACCCCTCCACTTT.

This clone was seen a few times. The V call is TRBV7-2, the J call TRBJ2-3, with D perhaps matching TRBD2 (7 bases). CDR3 length equals 18 residues. V was cut by 0 bases and J by 5 bases, with 21 bases left in between. Germline V lookup: CDR1 SGHTA, CDR2 FQGNSA. As DNA, the CDR3 is TGTGCCAGCAGCTTAGCGCAATGGGGGGCGGGAGCACAAGATACGCAGTATTTT. This gives the protein CASSLAQWGAGAQDTQYF. The full variable domain, with the rest looked up from reference TRBV7-2 and TRBJ2-3, is GAGVSQSPSNKVTEKGKDVELRCDPISGHTALYWYRQSLGQGLEFLIYFQGNSAPDKSGLPSDRFSAERTGGSVSTLTIQRTQQEDSAVYLCASSLAQWGAGAQDTQYFGPGTRLTVL.

The table lists this clone with a few counts. V and J are TRBV15 and TRBJ2-6; TRBD1 might be the D (5 bases). The CDR3 covers 16 residues. Germline loops: CDR1 LNHNV, CDR2 YYDKDF (reference sequence). The V and J ends lost 2 bases and 2 bases respectively, with 10 bases between them. DNA of the CDR3: TGTGCCACCAGCAGACGACAGTCCCCTGGGGCCAACGTCCTGACTTTC. This encodes CATSRRQSPGANVLTF.